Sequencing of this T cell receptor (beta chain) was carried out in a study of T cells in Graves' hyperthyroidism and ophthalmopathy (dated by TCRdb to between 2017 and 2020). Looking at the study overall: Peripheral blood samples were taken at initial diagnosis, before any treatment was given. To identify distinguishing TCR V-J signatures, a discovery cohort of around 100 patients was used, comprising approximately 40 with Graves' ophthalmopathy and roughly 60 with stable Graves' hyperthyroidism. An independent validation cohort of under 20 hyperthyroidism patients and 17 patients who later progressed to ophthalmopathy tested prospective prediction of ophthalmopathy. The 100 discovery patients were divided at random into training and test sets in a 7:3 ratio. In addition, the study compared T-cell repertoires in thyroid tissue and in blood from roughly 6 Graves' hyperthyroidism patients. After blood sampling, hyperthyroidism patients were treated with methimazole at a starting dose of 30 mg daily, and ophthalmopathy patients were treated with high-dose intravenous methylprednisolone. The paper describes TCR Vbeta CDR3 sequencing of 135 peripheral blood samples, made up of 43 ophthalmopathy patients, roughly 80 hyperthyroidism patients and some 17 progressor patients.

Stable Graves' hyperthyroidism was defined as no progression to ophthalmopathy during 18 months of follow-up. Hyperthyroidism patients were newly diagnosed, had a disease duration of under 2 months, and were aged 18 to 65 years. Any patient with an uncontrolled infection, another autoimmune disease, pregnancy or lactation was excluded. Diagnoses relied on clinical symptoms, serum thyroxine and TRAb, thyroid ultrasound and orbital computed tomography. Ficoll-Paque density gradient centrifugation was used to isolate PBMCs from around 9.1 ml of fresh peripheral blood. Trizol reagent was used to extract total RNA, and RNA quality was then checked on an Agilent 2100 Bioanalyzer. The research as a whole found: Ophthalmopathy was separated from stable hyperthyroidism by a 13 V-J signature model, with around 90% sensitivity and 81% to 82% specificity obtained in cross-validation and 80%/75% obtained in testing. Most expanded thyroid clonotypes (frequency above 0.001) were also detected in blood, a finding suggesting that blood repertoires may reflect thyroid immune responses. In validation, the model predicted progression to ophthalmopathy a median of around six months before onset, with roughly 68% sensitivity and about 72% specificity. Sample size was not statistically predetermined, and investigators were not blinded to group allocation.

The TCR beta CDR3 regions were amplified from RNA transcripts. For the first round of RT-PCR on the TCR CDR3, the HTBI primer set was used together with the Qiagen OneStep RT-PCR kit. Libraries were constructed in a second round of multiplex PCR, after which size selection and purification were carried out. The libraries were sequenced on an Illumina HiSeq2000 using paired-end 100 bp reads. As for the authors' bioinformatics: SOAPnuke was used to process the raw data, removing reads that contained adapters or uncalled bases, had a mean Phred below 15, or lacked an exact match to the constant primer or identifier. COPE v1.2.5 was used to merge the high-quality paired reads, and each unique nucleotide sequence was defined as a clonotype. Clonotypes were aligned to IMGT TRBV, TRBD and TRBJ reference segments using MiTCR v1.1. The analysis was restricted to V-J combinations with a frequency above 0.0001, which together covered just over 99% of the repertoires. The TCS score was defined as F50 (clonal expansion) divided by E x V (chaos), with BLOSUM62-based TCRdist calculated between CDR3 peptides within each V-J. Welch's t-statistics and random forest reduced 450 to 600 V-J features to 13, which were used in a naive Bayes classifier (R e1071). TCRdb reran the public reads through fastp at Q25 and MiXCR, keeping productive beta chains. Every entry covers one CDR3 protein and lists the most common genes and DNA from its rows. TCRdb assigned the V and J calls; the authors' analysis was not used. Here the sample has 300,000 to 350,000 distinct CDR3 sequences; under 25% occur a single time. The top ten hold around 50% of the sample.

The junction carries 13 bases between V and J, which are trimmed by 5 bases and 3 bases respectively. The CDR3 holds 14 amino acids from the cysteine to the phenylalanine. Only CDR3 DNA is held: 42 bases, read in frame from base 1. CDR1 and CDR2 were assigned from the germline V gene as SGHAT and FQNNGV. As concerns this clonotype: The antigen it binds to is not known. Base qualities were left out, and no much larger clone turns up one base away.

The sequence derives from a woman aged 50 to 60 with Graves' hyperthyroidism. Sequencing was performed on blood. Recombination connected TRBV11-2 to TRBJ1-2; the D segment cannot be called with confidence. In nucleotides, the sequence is TGTGCCAGCAGCCCCCCAGTCAACTACTATGGCTACACCTTC. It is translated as CASSPPVNYYGYTF. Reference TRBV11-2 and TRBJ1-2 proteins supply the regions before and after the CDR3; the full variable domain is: EAGVAQSPRYKIIEKRQSVAFWCNPISGHATLYWYQQILGQGPKLLIQFQNNGVVDDSQLPKDRFSAERLKGVDSTLKIQPAKLEDSAVYLCASSPPVNYYGYTFGSGTRLTVV.